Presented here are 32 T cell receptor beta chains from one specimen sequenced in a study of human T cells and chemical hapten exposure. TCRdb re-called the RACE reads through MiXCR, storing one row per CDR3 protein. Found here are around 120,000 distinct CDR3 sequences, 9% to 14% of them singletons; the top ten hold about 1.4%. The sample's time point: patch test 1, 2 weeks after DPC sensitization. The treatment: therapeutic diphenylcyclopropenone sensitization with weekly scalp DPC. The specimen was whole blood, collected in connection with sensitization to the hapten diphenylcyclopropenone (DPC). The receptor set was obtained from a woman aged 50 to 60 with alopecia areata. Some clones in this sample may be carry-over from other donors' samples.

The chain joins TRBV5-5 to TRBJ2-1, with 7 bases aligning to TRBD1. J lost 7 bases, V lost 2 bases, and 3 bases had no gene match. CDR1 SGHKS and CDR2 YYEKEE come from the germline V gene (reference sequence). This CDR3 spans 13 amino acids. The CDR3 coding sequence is TGTGCCAGCAGCTTCACAGGGGTAAATGAGCAGTTCTTC. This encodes CASSFTGVNEQFF.

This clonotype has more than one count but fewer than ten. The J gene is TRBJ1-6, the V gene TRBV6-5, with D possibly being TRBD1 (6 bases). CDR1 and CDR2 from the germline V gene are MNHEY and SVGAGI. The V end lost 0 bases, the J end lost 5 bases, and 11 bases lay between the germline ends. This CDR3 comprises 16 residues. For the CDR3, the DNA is TGTGCCAGCAGTTACTCGAAACAGGGAAATAATTCACCCCTCCACTTT. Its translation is CASSYSKQGNNSPLHF.

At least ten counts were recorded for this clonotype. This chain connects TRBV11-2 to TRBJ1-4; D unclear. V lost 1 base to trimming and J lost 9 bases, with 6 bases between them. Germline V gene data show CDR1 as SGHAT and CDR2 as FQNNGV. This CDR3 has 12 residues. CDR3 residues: CASSLASQKLFF. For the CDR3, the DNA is TGTGCCAGCAGCTTAGCCAGTCAAAAACTGTTTTTT.

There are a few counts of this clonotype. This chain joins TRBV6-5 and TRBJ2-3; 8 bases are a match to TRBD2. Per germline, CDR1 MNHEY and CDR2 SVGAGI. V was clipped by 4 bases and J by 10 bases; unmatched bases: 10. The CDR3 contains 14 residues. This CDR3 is CASSSHSTSGPQYF. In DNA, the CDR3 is TGTGCCAGCAGTTCTCACTCAACTAGCGGTCCGCAGTATTTT.

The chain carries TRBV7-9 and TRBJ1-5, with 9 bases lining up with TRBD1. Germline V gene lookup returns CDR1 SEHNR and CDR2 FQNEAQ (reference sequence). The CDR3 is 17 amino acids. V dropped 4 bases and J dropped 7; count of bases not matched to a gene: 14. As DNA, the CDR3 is TGTGCCAGCAGCTCTTCCCGGGGACAGGGTTCGTGGCAGCCCCAGCATTTT. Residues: CASSSSRGQGSWQPQHF.

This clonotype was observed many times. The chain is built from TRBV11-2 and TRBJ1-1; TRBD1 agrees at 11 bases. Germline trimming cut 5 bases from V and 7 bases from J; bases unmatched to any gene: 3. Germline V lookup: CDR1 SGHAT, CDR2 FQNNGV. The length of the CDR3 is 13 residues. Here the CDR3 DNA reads TGTGCCAGCAGCCCGGGACAGGGGGATGAAGCTTTCTTT. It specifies CASSPGQGDEAFF.

The CDR3 region is CSASPFTANYGYTF. For the CDR3, the DNA is TGCAGTGCTAGCCCTTTTACAGCTAACTATGGCTACACCTTC. The chain carries TRBV20-1 and TRBJ1-2; D gene unclear. V was shortened by 3 bases and J by 0 bases, with 11 bases between the two germline ends. Per germline, CDR1 DFQATT and CDR2 SNEGSKA (reference sequence). The CDR3 has 14 amino acids.

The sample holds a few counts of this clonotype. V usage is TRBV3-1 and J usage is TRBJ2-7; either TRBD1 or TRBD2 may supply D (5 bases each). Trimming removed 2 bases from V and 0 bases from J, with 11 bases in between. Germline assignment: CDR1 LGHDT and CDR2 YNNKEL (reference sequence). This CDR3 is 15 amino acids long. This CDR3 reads CASSQPGRSSYEQYF. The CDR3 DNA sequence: TGTGCCAGCAGCCAACCGGGACGCAGCTCCTACGAGCAGTACTTC.

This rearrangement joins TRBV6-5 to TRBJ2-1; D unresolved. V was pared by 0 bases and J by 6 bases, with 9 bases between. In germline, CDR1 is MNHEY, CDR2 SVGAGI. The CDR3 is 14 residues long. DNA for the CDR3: TGTGCCAGCAGTTACTCGTATGGCCTCAATGAGCAGTTCTTC. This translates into CASSYSYGLNEQFF.

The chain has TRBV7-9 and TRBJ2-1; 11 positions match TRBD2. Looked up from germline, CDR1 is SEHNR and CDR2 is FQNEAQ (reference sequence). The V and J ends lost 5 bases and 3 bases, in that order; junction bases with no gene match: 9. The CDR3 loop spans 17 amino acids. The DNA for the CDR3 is TGTGCCAGCAGCGGGGGACTAGCGGAGGGGATCTACAATGAGCAGTTCTTC. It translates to CASSGGLAEGIYNEQFF.

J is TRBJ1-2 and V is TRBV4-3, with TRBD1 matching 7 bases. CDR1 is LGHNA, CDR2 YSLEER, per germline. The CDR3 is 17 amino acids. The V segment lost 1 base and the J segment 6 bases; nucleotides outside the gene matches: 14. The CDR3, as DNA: TGCGCCAGCAGCCAAGCAACAAACAGGGGAGTTGAGAATGGCTACACCTTC. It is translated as CASSQATNRGVENGYTF.

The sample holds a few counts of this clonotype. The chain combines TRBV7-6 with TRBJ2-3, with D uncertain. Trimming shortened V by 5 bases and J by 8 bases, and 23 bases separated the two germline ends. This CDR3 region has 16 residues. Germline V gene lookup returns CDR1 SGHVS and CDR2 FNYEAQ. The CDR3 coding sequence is TGTGCCAGCAGCCCCGGAAGCCTCAACCCGGCGGTTACGCAGTATTTT. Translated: CASSPGSLNPAVTQYF.

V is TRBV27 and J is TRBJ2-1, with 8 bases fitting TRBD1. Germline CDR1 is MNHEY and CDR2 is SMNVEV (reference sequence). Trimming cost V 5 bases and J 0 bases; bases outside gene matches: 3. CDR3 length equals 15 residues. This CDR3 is CASSTDRGSYNEQFF. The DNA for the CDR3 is TGTGCCAGCAGTACTGACAGGGGCTCCTACAATGAGCAGTTCTTC.

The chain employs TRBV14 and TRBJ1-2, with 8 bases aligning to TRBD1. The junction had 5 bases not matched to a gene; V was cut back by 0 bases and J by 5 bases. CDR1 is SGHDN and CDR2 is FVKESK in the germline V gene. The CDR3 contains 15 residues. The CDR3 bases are TGTGCCAGCAGCCAAGACGTCCGGACAGGGTATGGCTACACCTTC. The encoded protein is CASSQDVRTGYGYTF.

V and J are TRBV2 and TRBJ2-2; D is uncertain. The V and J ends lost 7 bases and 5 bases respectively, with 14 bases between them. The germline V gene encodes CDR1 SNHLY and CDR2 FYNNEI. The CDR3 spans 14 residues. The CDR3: CASKVRQTTGELFF. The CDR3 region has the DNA TGTGCCAGCAAGGTCCGGCAGACTACCGGGGAGCTGTTTTTT.

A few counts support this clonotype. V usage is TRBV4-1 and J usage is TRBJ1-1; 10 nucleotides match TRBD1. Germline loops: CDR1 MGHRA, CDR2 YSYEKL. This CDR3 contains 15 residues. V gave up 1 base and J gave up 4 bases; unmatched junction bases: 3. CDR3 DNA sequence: TGCGCCAGCAGCCAAGGACAGGGGGCAATCACTGAAGCTTTCTTT. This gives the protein CASSQGQGAITEAFF.

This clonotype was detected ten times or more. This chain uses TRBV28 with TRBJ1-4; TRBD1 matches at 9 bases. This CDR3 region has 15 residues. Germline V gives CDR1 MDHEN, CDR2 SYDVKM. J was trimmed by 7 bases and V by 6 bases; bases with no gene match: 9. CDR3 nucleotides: TGTGCCAGCAGGCACTCGGGACAGGGAGGTGAAAAACTGTTTTTT. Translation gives CASRHSGQGGEKLFF. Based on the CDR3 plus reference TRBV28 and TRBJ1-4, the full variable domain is DVKVTQSSRYLVKRTGEKVFLECVQDMDHENMFWYRQDPGLGLRLIYFSYDVKMKEKGDIPEGYSVSREKKERFSLILESASTNQTSMYLCASRHSGQGGEKLFFGSGTQLSVL.

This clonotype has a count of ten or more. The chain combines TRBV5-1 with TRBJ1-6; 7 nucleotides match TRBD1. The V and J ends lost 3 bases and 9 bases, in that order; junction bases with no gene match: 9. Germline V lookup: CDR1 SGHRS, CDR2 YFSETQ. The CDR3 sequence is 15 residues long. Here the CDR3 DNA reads TGCGCCAGCAGCTCCGGGCAGGGGGACATTTCACCCCTCCACTTT. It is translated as CASSSGQGDISPLHF.

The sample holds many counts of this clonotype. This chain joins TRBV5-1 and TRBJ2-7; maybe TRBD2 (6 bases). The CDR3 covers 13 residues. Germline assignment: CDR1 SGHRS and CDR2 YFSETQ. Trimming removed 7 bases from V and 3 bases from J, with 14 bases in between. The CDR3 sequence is CASLRDWLYEQYF. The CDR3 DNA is TGCGCCAGCCTTAGGGACTGGCTCTACGAGCAGTACTTC.

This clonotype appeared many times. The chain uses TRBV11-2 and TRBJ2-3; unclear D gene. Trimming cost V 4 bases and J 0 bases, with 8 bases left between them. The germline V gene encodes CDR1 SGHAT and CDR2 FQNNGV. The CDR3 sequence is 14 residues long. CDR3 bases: TGTGCCAGCAGCTCTCGACTCAGCACAGATACGCAGTATTTT. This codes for CASSSRLSTDTQYF.

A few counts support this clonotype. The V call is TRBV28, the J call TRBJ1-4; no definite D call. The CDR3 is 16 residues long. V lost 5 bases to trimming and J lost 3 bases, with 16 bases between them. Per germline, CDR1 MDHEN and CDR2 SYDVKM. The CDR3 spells CASSRDPGGANEKLFF. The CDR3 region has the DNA TGTGCCAGCAGTCGAGATCCGGGAGGAGCTAATGAAAAACTGTTTTTT.

The chain's CDR3 is CASRAHRGQGTEAFF. The CDR3, as DNA: TGTGCCAGTAGGGCACACAGGGGGCAAGGCACTGAAGCTTTCTTT. The rearrangement uses TRBV28 and TRBJ1-1, with TRBD1 matching over 9 bases. Trimming took 9 bases from V and 4 from J; bases not matched to a gene: 12. The CDR3 consists of 15 residues. The V gene's germline CDR1 is MDHEN and CDR2 SYDVKM.

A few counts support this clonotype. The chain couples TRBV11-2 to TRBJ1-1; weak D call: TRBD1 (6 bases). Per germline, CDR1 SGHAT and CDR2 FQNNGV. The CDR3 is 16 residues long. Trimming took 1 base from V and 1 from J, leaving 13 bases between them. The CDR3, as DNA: TGTGCCAGCAGCTTAGGTCCCGGGACACCGAACACTGAAGCTTTCTTT. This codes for CASSLGPGTPNTEAFF.

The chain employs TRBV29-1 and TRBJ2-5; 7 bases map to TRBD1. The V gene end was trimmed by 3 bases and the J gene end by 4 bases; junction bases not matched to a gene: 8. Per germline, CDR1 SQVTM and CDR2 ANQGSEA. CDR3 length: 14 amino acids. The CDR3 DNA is TGCAGCGTTGAGAGAGGACAGGTATCAGAGACCCAGTACTTC. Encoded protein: CSVERGQVSETQYF.

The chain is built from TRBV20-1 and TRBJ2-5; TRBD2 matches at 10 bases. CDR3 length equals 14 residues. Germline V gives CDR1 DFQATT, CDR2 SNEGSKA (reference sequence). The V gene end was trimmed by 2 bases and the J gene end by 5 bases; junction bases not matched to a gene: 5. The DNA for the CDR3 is TGCAGTGCTAGACCCAGCGGGAGGGTTGAGACCCAGTACTTC. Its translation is CSARPSGRVETQYF.

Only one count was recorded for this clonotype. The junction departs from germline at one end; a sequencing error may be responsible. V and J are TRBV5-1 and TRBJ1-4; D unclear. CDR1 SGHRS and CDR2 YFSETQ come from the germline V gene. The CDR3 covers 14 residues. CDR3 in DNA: TGCGCCAGCAGCTACGGGCACACTAATGAAAACCTGTTTTTT. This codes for CASSYGHTNENLFF.

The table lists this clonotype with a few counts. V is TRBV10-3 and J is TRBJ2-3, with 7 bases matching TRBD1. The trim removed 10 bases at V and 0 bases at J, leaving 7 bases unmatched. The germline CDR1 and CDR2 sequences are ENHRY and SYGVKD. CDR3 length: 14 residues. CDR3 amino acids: CATGPGQSTDTQYF. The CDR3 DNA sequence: TGTGCCACCGGCCCGGGACAGAGCACAGATACGCAGTATTTT.

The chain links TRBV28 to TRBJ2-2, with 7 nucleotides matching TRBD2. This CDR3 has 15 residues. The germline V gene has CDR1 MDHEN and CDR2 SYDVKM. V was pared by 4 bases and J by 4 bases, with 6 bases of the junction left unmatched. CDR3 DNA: TGTGCCAGCAGTTCCAGCGGGGTACTCACCGGGGAGCTGTTTTTT. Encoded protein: CASSSSGVLTGELFF.

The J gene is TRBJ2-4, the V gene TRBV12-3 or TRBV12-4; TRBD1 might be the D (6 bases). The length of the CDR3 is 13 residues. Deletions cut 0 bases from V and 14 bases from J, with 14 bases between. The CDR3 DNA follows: TGTGCCAGCAGTTTAGCGGCAGGGGCGGTGGAGTACTTC. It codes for CASSLAAGAVEYF.

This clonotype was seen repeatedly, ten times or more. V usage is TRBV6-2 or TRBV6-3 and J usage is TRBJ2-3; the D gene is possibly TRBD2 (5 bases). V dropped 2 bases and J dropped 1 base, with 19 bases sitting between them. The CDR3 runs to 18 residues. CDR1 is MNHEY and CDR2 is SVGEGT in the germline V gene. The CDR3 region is CASSYTMEGGRGTDTQYF. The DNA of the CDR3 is TGTGCCAGCAGTTACACCATGGAAGGAGGACGTGGCACAGATACGCAGTATTTT.

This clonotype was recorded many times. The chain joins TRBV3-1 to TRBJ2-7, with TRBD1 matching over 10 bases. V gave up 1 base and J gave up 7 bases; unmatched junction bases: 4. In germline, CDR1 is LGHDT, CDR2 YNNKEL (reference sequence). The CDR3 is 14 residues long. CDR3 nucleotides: TGTGCCAGCAGCCAAGTGGGGACAGGGGTAGAGCAGTACTTC. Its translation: CASSQVGTGVEQYF.

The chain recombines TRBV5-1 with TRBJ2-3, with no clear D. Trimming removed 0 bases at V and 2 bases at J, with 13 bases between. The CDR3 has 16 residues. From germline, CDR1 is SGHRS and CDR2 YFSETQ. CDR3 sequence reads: CASSLGISDVTDTQYF. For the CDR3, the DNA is TGCGCCAGCAGCTTGGGTATCTCCGACGTCACAGATACGCAGTATTTT.